Sequencing of this TCR beta chain was carried out in a study of T cell responses to AZD1222 COVID-19 vaccine (dated by TCRdb to about 2021). A note on the overall study: AZD1222 recipients given second doses at about 4 weeks or at about 12 weeks were pooled, since spike-specific TCR depth and breadth were not found to differ between the two schedules. TCR sequencing was performed for fewer than 250 trial participants, of whom 207 were given two doses of AZD1222 and some 25 were given two doses of MenACWY control vaccine. Trial participants were enrolled into age subgroups of 18-55, 56-69 and 70-plus years, which contained about 150, 27 and 61 TCR-sequenced participants, respectively.

The CDR3 starts with the cysteine, ends with the phenylalanine, and has 14 residues. Solely the CDR3 DNA is kept, with 42 bases framed from the first base. CDR1 and CDR2 were assigned from the germline V gene as SGHVS and FQNEAQ. V is shortened by 5 bases, J by 5 bases, and the region joining them spans 15 bases. Interpreted using the paper, the time point label stands for: baseline before first vaccination. The vaccinee samples were drawn from two UK trials, COV001 and COV002, one of which was a single-blind randomized controlled phase 2/3 trial testing AZD1222 (ChAdOx1 nCoV-19) in healthy adults. For TCRbeta chain sequencing, PBMC samples were collected from trial participants at day 0 and at day 28 after the second dose. The CDR3 regions of human TCRbeta chains were analyzed by immunosequencing. The authors' pipeline ran thus. Repertoire TCRs were checked for matches against a reference library of SARS-CoV-2-specific TCRs that had been generated using the MIRA antigen-specificity platform. Breadth was defined as the fraction of unique TCRs that were SARS-CoV-2-associated. Depth was defined as the fraction of total T cells that were SARS-CoV-2-associated. Using the MIRA data, every spike-specific TCR was mapped to the spike region that the TCR reacted to and assigned to either a CD4 or a CD8 class. Log10-transformed breadth and depth values were compared by one-way ANOVA with Sidak's multiple comparisons tests. TCRdb took over this immuneACCESS table, retaining in-frame rearrangements with V and J assigned. Such tables are incomplete; in checked studies, under half of the missing clones stem from an unresolved V gene, and the remainder is unexplained. That table supplies the V and J calls and clone size; D and trimming were determined from the DNA. The sample table contains about 62,000 clones; only one count was recorded for 76% of them. Around 15% of the sample lies in the top ten.

A remark on this clone: The antigen this receptor binds is unknown. Base qualities are not recorded, but no much larger clone differs from it by a single base.

General study outcomes and caveats: Participants were mostly white British, with more females than males. The authors suggested clonal diversity may have been underestimated. After two AZD1222 doses, spike-specific TCR breadth and depth were significantly higher than at day 0 and than in MenACWY recipients. Only five to seven AZD1222 recipients were SARS-CoV-2 seropositive at baseline, limiting conclusions about previously exposed vaccinees. The 56-69-year group was small, and its depth increase did not reach significance, likely because of low power. The vaccine-associated CD4 TCRs covered the entire spike protein, and the dominant responses fell in regions 160-218 and 743-854. Epitopes outside the regions mutated in the B.1.351 and B.1.1.7 variants were reportedly recognized by nearly half of the unique spike-specific TCRs. Because no samples from the day 14 peak response were available, repertoires could be characterized only after the peak T cell response.

The sample consisted of peripheral blood, taken on day 0 of AZD1222 vaccination. The TCR was taken from an adult in good health. The chain was built from TRBV7-8 and TRBJ2-5, with TRBD2 as a weak D call on 6 bases. The nucleotide sequence is TGTGCCAGCAGCGAACGACATGGGGGGGAGACCCAGTACTTC. It encodes CASSERHGGETQYF. The reference TRBV7-8 and TRBJ2-5 proteins fill in what lies around the CDR3, so the full variable domain reads GAGVSQSPRYKVAKRGQDVALRCDPISGHVSLFWYQQALGQGPEFLTYFQNEAQLDKSGLPSDRFFAERPEGSVSTLKIQRTQQEDSAVYLCASSERHGGETQYFGPGTRLLVL.